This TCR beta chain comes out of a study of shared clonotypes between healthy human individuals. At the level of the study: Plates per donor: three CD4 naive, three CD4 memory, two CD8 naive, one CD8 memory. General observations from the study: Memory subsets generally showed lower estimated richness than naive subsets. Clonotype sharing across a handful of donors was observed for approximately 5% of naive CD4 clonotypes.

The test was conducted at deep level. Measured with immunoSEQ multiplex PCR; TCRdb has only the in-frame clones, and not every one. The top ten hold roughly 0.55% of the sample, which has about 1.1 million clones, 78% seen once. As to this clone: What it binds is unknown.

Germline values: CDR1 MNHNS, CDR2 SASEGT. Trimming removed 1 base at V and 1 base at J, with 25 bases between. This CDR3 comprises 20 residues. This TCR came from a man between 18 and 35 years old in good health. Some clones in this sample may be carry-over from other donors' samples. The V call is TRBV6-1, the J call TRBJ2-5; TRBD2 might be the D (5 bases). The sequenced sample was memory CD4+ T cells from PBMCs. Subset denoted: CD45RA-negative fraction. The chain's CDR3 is CASSEVGVRGWQALQETQYF. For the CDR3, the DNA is TGTGCCAGCAGTGAAGTGGGAGTTCGAGGGTGGCAGGCCCTCCAAGAGACCCAGTACTTC.